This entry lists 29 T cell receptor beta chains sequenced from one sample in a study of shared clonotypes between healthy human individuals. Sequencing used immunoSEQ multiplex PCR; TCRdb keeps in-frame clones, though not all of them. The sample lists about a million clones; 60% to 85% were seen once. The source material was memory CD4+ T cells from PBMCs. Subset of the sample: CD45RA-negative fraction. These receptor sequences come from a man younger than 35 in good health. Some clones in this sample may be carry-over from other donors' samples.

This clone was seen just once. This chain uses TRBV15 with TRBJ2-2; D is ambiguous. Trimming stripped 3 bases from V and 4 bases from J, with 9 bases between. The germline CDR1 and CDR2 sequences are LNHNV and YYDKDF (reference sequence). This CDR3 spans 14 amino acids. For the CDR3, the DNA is TGTGCCACCAGCAGCATAGCCTCCACCGGGGAGCTGTTTTTT. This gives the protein CATSSIASTGELFF.

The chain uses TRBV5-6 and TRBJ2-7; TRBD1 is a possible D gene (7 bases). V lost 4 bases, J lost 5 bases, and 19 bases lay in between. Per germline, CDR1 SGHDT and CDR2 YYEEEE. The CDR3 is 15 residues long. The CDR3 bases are TGTGCCAGCAGCCCACGACAGGGAGGATACAACGAGCAGTACTTC. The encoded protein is CASSPRQGGYNEQYF. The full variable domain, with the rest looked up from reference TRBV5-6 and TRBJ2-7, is DAGVTQSPTHLIKTRGQQVTLRCSPKSGHDTVSWYQQALGQGPQFIFQYYEEEERQRGNFPDRFSGHQFPNYSSELNVNALLLGDSALYLCASSPRQGGYNEQYFGPGTRLTVT.

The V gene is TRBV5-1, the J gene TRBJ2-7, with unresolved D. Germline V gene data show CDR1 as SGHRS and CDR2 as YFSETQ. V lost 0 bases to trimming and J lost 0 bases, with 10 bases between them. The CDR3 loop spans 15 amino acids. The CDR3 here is CASSLVSDSSYEQYF. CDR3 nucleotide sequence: TGCGCCAGCAGCTTGGTTTCCGATAGCTCCTACGAGCAGTACTTC.

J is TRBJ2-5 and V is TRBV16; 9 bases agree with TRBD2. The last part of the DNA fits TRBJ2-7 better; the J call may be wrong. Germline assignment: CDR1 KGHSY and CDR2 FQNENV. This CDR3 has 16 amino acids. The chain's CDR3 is CASSRRTSASVDEQYF. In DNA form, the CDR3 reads TGTGCCAGCAGCCGCCGGACTAGCGCGAGTGTCGACGAGCAGTACTTC.

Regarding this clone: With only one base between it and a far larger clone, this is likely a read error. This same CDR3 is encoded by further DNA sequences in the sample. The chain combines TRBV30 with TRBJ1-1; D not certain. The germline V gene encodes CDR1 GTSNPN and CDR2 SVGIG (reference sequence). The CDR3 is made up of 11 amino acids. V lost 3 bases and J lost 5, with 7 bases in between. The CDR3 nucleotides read TGTGCCTGGAGAGACATGACTGAAGCTTTCTTT. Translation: CAWRDMTEAFF.

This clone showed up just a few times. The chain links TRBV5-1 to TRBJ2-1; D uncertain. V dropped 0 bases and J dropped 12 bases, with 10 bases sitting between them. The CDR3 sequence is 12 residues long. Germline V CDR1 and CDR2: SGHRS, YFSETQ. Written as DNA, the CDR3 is TGCGCCAGCAGCTTGGGGGTAGAAGGGCAGTTCTTC. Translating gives CASSLGVEGQFF.

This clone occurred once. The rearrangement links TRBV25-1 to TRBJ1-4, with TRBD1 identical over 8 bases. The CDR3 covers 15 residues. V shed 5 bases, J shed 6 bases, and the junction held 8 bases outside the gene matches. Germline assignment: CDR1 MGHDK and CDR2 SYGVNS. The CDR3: CASSFTGTGYEKLFF. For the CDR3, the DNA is TGTGCCAGCAGTTTTACCGGGACAGGATATGAAAAACTGTTTTTT.

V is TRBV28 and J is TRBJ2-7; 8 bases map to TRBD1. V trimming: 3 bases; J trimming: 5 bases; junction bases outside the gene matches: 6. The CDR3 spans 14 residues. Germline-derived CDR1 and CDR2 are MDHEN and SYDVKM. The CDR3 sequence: CASSLADRVHEQYF. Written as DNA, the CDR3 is TGTGCCAGCAGTTTGGCGGACAGGGTCCACGAGCAGTACTTC.

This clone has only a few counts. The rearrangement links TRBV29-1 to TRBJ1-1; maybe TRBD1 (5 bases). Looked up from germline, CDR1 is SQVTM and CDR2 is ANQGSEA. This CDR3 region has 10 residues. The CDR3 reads CRGDDTEAFF. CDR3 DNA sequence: TGCAGAGGGGATGACACTGAAGCTTTCTTT.

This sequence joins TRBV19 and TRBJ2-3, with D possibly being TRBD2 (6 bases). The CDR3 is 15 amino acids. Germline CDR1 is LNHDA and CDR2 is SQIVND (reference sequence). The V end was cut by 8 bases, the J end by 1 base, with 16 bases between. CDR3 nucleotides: TGTGCCAGTCGCTCCCCGGGAGACGGCACAGATACGCAGTATTTT. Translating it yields CASRSPGDGTDTQYF.

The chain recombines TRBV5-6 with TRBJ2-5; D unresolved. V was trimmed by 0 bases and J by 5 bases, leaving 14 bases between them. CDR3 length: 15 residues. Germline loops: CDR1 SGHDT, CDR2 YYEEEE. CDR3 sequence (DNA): TGTGCCAGCAGCTTGGGGTGGACGGAAGGGGAGACCCAGTACTTC. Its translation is CASSLGWTEGETQYF.

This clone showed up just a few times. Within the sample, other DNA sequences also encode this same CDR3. The CDR3 sequence: CASSWGQGDGYTF. DNA of the CDR3: TGTGCCAGTAGCTGGGGACAGGGTGATGGCTACACCTTC. V and J are TRBV19 and TRBJ1-2; 9 bases are shared with TRBD1. V shed 6 bases and J 6 bases; nucleotides not matched to a gene: 5. This CDR3 spans 13 amino acids. Germline CDR1 is LNHDA and CDR2 is SQIVND (reference sequence). Using reference TRBV19 and TRBJ1-2 for the parts outside the CDR3, the full variable domain is DGGITQSPKYLFRKEGQNVTLSCEQNLNHDAMYWYRQDPGQGLRLIYYSQIVNDFQKGDIAEGYSVSREKKESFPLTVTSAQKNPTAFYLCASSWGQGDGYTFGSGTRLTVV.

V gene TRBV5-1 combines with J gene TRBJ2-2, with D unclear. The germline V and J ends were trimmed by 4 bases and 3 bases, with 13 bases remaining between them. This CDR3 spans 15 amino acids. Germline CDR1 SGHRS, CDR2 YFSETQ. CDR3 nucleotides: TGCGCCAGCAGCCTGGACCAACCCGACACCGGGGAGCTGTTTTTT. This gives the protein CASSLDQPDTGELFF.

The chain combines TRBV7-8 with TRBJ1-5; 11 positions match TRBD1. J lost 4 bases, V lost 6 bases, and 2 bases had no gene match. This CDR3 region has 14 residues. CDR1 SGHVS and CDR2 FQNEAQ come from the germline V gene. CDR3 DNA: TGTGCCAGCAGGAGGGACAGGGGGAATCAGCCCCAGCATTTT. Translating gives CASRRDRGNQPQHF.

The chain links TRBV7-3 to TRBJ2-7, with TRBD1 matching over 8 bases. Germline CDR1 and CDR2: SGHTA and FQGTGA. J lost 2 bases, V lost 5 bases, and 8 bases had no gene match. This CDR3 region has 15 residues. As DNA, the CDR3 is TGTGCCAGCAGCCCACAGGGGGGCAACACCTACGAGCAGTACTTC. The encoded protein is CASSPQGGNTYEQYF.

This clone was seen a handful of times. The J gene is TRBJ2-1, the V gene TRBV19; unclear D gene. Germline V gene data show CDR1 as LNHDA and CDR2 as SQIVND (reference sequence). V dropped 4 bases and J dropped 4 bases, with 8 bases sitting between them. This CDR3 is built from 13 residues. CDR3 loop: CASSTGRYNEQFF. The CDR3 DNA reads TGTGCCAGTAGTACAGGACGGTACAATGAGCAGTTCTTC.

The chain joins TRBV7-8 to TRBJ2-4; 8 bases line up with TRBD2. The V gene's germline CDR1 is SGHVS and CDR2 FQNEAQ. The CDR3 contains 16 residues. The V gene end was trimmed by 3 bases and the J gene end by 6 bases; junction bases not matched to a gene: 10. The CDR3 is CASSLNVGLAGNIQYF. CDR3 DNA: TGTGCCAGCAGCTTGAATGTGGGGCTAGCGGGAAACATTCAGTACTTC.

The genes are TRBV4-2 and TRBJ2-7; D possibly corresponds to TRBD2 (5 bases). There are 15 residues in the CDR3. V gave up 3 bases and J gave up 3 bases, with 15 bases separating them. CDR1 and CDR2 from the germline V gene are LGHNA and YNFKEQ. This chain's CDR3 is CASSQSAGNFYEQYF. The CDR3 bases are TGTGCCAGCAGCCAGTCTGCGGGCAACTTCTACGAGCAGTACTTC.

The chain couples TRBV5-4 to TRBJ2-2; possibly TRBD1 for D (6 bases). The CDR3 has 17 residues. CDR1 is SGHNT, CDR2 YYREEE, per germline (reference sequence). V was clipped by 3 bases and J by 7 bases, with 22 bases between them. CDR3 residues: CASSSSFGRGVGGELFF. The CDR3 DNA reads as TGTGCCAGCAGCTCATCCTTTGGCAGGGGAGTCGGCGGGGAGCTGTTTTTT. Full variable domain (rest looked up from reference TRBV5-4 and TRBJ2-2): ETGVTQSPTHLIKTRGQQVTLRCSSQSGHNTVSWYQQALGQGPQFIFQYYREEENGRGNFPPRFSGLQFPNYSSELNVNALELDDSALYLCASSSSFGRGVGGELFFGEGSRLTVL.

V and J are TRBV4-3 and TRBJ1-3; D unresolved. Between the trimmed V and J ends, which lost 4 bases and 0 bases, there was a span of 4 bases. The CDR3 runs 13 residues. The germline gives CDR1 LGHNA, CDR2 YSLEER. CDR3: CASSRRSGNTIYF. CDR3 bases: TGCGCCAGCAGCCGGCGCTCTGGAAACACCATATATTTT.

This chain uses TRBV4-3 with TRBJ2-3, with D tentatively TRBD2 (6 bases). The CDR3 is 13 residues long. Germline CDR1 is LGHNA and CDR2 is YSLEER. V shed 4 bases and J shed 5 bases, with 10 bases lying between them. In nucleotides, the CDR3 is TGCGCCAGCAGCCCCAGAGCGGGAGATACGCAGTATTTT. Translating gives CASSPRAGDTQYF.

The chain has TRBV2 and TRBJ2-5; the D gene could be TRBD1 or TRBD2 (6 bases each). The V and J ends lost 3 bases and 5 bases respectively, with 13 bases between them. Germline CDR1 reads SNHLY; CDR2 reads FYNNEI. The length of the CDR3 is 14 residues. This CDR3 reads CASSDGGLLETQYF. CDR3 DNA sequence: TGTGCCAGCAGTGATGGGGGGCTCTTGGAGACCCAGTACTTC.

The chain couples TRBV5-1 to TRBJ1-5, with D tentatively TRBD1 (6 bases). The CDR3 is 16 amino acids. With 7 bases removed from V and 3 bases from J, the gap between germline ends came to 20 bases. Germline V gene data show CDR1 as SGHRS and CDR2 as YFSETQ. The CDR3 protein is CASSPPGAGYNQPQHF. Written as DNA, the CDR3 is TGCGCCAGCTCACCACCAGGGGCAGGCTACAATCAGCCCCAGCATTTT.

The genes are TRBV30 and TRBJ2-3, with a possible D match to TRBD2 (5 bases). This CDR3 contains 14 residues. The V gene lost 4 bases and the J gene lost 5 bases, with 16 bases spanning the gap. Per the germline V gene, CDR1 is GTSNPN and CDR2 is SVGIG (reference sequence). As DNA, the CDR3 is TGTGCCTGGACTACGGCGGGTGCTAGAGATACGCAGTATTTT. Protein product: CAWTTAGARDTQYF.

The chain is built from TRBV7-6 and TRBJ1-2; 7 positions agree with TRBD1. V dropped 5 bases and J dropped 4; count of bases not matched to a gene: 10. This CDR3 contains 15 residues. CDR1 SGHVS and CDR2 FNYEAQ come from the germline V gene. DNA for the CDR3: TGTGCCAGCAGCACAAGCGCAGGGGGAGGCTATGGCTACACCTTC. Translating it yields CASSTSAGGGYGYTF.

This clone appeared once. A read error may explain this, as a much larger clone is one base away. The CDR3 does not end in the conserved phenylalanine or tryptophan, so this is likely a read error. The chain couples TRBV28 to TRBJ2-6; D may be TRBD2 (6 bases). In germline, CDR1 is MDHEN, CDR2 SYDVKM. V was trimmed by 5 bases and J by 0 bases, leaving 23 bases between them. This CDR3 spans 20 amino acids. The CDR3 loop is CASSPSGLFPVSSGANVLTL. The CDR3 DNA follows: TGTGCCAGCAGTCCCTCGGGACTTTTTCCCGTCAGCTCTGGGGCCAACGTCCTGACTCTC.

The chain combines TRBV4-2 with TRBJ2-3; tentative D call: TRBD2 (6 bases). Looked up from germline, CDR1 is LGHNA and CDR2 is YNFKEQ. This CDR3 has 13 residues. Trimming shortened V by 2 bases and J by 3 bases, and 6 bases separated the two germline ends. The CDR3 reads CASSQSGTDTQYF. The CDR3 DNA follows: TGTGCCAGCAGCCAAAGCGGGACAGATACGCAGTATTTT.

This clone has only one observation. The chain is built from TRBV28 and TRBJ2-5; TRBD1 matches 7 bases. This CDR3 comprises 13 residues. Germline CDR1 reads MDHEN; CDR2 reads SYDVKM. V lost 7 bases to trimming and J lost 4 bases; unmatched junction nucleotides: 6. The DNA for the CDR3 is TGTGCCAGCACCGCCACAGGGGCAGAGACCCAGTACTTC. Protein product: CASTATGAETQYF.

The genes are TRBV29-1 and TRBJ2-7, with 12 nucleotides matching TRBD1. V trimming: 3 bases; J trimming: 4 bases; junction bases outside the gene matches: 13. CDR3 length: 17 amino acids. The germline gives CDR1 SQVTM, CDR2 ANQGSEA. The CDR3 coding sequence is TGCAGCGTTGAGGGGGGGGCCCCGGGACAGGGGGCGTACGAGCAGTACTTC. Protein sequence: CSVEGGAPGQGAYEQYF.